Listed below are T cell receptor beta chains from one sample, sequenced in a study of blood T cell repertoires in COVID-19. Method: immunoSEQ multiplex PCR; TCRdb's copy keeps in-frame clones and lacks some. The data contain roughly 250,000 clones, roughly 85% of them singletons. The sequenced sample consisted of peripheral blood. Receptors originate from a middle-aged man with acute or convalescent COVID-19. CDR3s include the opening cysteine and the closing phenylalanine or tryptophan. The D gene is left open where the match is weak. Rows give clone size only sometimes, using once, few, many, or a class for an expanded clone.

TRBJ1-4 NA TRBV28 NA CASSSTLGQSEKLFF TGTGCCAGCAGTTCGACCCTAGGACAGTCAGAAAAACTGTTTTTT
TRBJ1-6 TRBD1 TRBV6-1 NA CASSDRGNSYNSPLHF TGTGCCAGCAGTGACAGGGGGAACTCCTATAATTCACCCCTCCACTTT
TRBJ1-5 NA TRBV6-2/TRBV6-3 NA CASSYSSDQPQHF TGTGCCAGCAGTTACAGCAGCGATCAGCCCCAGCATTTT
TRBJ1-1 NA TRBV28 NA CASSRRTLPKVGTEAFF TGTGCCAGCAGTCGTCGGACTCTCCCAAAGGTAGGCACTGAAGCTTTCTTT
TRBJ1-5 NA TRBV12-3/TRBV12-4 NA CASTLGGSQPQHF TGTGCCAGCACCTTAGGGGGAAGTCAGCCCCAGCATTTT
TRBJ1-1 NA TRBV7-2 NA CASSLASSMNTEAFF TGTGCCAGCAGCTTAGCTAGCTCCATGAACACTGAAGCTTTCTTT
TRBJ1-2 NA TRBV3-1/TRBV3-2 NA CASSQFIQGRGLYGYTF TGTGCCAGCAGCCAATTTATTCAGGGGCGAGGTCTCTATGGCTACACCTTC
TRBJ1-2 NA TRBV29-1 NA CSVDLGLGYTF TGCAGCGTTGATCTAGGTTTGGGCTACACCTTC
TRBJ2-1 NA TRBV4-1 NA CASSQERADNEQFF TGCGCCAGCAGCCAAGAACGAGCCGACAATGAGCAGTTCTTC
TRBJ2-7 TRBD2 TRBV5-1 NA CASSLEAAGGPYEQYF TGCGCCAGCAGCTTGGAGGCGGCGGGGGGGCCTTACGAGCAGTACTTC
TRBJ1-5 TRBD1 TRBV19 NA CASSSRGQVGQPQHF TGTGCCAGTAGTTCCAGGGGGCAAGTTGGACAGCCCCAGCATTTT
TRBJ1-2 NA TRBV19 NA CASSMGRGTHGYTF TGTGCCAGTAGTATGGGCAGGGGAACCCATGGCTACACCTTC
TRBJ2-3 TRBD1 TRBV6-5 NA CASIPGQGGTDTQYF TGTGCCAGCATACCAGGACAGGGAGGCACAGATACGCAGTATTTT
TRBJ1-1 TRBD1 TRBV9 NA CASSYGTGGAQRNTEAFF TGTGCCAGCAGCTATGGGACAGGGGGCGCGCAACGGAACACTGAAGCTTTCTTT
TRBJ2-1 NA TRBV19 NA CASTIGGVYNEQFF TGTGCCAGTACAATCGGGGGTGTCTACAATGAGCAGTTCTTC
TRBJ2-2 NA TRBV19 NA CASSIDVRVTGELFF TGTGCCAGTAGTATAGATGTGAGGGTCACCGGGGAGCTGTTTTTT
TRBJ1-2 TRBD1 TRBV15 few CATSRSGQIQGAKDYGYTF TGTGCCACCAGCAGATCGGGTCAAATACAGGGGGCGAAGGACTATGGCTACACCTTC
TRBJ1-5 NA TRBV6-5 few CASSFNQPQHF TGTGCCAGCTCTTTTAATCAGCCCCAGCATTTT
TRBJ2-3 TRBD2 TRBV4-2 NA CASSQELAGLPSTDTQYF TGTGCCAGCAGCCAAGAACTAGCGGGGTTGCCTAGCACAGATACGCAGTATTTT
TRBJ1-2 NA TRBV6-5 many CASTLTDNYGYTF TGTGCCAGCACCTTGACAGACAACTATGGCTACACCTTC
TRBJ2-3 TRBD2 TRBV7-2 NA CASSPERGLSTDTQYF TGTGCCAGCAGCCCCGAGCGGGGACTGAGCACAGATACGCAGTATTTT
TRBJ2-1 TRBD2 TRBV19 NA CASTFSGTVPHEQFF TGTGCCAGTACCTTTAGCGGGACGGTGCCACATGAGCAGTTCTTC
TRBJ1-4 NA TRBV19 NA CASSIDRRGITLGEKLFF TGTGCCAGTAGTATAGATCGGCGGGGAATCACCTTAGGTGAAAAACTGTTTTTT
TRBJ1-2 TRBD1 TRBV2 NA CASSVVQGSPYGYTF TGTGCCAGCAGTGTTGTACAGGGGTCTCCCTATGGCTACACCTTC
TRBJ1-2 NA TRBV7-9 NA CASSFRGASGYTF TGTGCCAGCAGCTTCAGGGGAGCAAGCGGCTACACCTTC
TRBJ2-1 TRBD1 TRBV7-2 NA CASSFRSGQSYNEQFF TGTGCCAGCAGCTTTCGATCGGGACAGTCCTACAATGAGCAGTTCTTC
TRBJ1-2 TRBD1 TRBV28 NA CASSLSQGAGEGYTF TGTGCCAGCAGTTTATCGCAGGGGGCAGGTGAAGGCTACACCTTC
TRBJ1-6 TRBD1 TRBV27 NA CASSWSGTGLDKDNSPLHF TGTGCCAGCAGCTGGTCCGGGACAGGGTTAGATAAGGATAATTCACCCCTCCACTTT
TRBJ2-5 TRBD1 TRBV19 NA CASKDRGGSSGETQYF TGTGCCAGTAAAGACAGGGGGGGTTCTTCCGGGGAGACCCAGTACTTC
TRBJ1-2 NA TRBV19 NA CASIKLGGNYGYTF TGTGCCAGTATCAAATTGGGGGGTAACTATGGCTACACCTTC
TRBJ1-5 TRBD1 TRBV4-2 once CASSPLRATGGIQPQHF TGTGCCAGCAGCCCCCTAAGGGCTACAGGGGGCATTCAGCCCCAGCATTTT
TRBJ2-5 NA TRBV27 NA CASSPSILLLRQETQYF TGTGCCAGCAGTCCCTCCATCCTACTACTGAGGCAAGAGACCCAGTACTTC
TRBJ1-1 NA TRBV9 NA CASSSRYGTEAFF TGTGCCAGCAGCTCGCGATATGGCACTGAAGCTTTCTTT
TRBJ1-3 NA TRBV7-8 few CASSLETPYSGNTIYF TGTGCCAGCAGCTTAGAAACCCCCTACTCTGGAAACACCATATATTTT
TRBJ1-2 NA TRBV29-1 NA CSSTQGGDGYTF TGCAGCTCTACACAGGGAGGGGATGGCTACACCTTC
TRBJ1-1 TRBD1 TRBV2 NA CASTGTAVNTEAFF TGTGCCAGCACCGGGACAGCCGTGAACACTGAAGCTTTCTTT
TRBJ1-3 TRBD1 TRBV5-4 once CASSVGPGQVSGNTIYF TGTGCCAGCAGCGTGGGCCCGGGACAGGTCTCTGGAAACACCATATATTTT
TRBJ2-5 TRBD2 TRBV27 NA CASSRGTRASGETQYF TGTGCCAGCAGTCGAGGGACTAGAGCATCGGGGGAGACCCAGTACTTC
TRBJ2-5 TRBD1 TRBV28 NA CASSSWDSQETQYF TGTGCCAGCAGTTCCTGGGACAGCCAAGAGACCCAGTACTTC
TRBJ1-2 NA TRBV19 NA CASRGQGINYGYTF TGTGCCAGTCGAGGGCAGGGGATTAACTATGGCTACACCTTC
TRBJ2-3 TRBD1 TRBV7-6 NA CASSHPQGRGDTQYF TGTGCCAGCAGCCACCCACAGGGGAGAGGAGATACGCAGTATTTT
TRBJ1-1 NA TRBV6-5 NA CASTQTQNTEAFF TGTGCCAGCACCCAGACTCAGAACACTGAAGCTTTCTTT
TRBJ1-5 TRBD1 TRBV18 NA CASSPQGESNQPQHF TGTGCCAGCTCACCTCAGGGGGAGAGCAATCAGCCCCAGCATTTT
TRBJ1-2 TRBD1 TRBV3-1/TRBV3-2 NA CASSQLDRVSTF TGTGCCAGCAGCCAGCTCGACAGGGTCAGCACCTTC
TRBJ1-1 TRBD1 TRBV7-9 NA CASSFRRDRGGTEAFF TGTGCCAGCAGCTTCCGCCGGGACAGGGGAGGCACTGAAGCTTTCTTT
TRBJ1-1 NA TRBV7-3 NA CASSLMEGTEAFF TGTGCCAGCAGCTTAATGGAGGGCACTGAAGCTTTCTTT
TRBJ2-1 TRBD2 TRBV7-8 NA CASSFAGGLSGAYNEQFF TGTGCCAGCAGCTTCGCGGGGGGCCTCTCGGGGGCCTACAATGAGCAGTTCTTC
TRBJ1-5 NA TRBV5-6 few CASSGQNSNQPQHF TGTGCCAGCAGTGGACAGAATAGCAATCAGCCCCAGCATTTT
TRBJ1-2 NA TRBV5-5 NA CASSSAEVYGYTF TGTGCCAGCAGCTCGGCCGAGGTCTATGGCTACACCTTC
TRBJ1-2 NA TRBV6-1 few CASSEIYGSGYGYTF TGTGCCAGCAGTGAAATCTATGGGTCGGGCTATGGCTACACCTTC
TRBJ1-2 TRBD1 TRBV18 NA CASSPGTVDNYGYTF TGTGCCAGCTCACCCGGGACAGTGGATAACTATGGCTACACCTTC
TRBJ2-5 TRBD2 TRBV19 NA CASSMSGGVQETQYF TGTGCCAGTAGTATGAGCGGGGGGGTCCAAGAGACCCAGTACTTC